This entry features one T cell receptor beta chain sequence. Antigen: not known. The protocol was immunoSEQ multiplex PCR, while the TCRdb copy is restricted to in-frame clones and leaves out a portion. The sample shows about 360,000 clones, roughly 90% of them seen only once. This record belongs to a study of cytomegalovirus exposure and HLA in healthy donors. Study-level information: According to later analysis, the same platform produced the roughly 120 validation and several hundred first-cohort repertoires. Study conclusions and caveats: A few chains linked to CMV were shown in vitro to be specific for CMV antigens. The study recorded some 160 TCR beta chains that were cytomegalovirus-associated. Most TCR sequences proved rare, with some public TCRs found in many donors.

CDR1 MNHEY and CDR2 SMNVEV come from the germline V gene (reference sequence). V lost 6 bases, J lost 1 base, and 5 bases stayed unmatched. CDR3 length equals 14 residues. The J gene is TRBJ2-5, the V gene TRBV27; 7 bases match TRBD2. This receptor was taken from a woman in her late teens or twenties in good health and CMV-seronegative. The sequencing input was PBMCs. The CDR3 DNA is TGTGCCAGCAGCTTGCGGGGGATCCAAGAGACCCAGTACTTC. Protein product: CASSLRGIQETQYF.